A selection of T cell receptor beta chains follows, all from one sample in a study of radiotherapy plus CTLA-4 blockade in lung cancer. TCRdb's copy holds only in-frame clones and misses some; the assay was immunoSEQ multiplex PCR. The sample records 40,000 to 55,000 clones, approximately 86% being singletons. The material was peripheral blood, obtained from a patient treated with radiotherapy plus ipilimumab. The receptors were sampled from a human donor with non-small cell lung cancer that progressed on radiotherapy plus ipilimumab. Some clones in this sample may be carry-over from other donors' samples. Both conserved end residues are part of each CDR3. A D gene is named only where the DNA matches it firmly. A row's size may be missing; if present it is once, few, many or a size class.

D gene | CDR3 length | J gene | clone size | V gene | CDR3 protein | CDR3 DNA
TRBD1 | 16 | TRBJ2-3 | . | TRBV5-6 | CASSLVGTDESDTQYF | TGTGCCAGCAGCTTGGTTGGGACAGACGAATCAGATACGCAGTATTTT
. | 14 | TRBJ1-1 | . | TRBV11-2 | CASSLTGLNTEAFF | TGTGCCAGCAGCTTGACAGGACTGAACACTGAAGCTTTCTTT
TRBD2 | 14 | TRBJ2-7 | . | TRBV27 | CASSGLAGAYEQYF | TGTGCCAGCAGCGGACTAGCGGGAGCCTACGAGCAGTACTTC
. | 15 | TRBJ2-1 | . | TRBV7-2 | CASSLAVLGPNEQFF | TGTGCCAGCAGCTTAGCGGTACTAGGCCCAAATGAGCAGTTCTTC
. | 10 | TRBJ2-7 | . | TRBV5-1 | CASSFGEQYF | TGCGCCAGCAGCTTCGGCGAGCAGTACTTC
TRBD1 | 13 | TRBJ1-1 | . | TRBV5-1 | CASSSGTGSEAFF | TGCGCCAGCAGCTCCGGGACAGGGTCTGAAGCTTTCTTT
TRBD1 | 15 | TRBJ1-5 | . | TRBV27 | CASSLYGTGRQPQHF | TGTGCCAGCAGTTTATACGGGACAGGTAGACAGCCCCAGCATTTT
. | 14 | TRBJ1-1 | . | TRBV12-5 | CASGSTRVYTEAFF | TGTGCTAGTGGTTCAACCAGGGTATACACTGAAGCTTTCTTT
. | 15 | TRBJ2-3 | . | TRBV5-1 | CASSLPPGDTDTQYF | TGCGCCAGCAGCCTTCCCCCAGGGGACACAGATACGCAGTATTTT
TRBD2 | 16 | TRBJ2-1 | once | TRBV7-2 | CASTRKALAGDYEQFF | TGTGCCAGCACCCGGAAGGCGCTAGCGGGAGACTATGAGCAGTTCTTC
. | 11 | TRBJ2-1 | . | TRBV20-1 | CSAEGSNEQFF | TGCAGTGCGGAGGGCTCCAATGAGCAGTTCTTC
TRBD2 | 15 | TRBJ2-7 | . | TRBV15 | CATSGISGGGAEQYF | TGTGCCACCAGCGGAATTAGCGGGGGAGGGGCCGAGCAGTACTTC
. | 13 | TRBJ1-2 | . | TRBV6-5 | CASSYEFEYGYTF | TGTGCCAGCAGTTACGAATTCGAGTATGGCTACACCTTC
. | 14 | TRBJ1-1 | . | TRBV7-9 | CASSQTGSNTEAFF | TGTGCCAGCAGCCAGACAGGTTCGAACACTGAAGCTTTCTTT
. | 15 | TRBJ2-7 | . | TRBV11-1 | CASSLDRAVGYEQYF | TGTGCCAGCAGCTTAGACAGGGCGGTGGGCTACGAGCAGTACTTC
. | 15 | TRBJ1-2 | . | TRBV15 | CATSRAFSRGYGYTF | TGCGCCACCTCCAGAGCCTTCTCAAGGGGCTATGGCTACACCTTC
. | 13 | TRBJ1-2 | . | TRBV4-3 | CASSQDTQGGYTF | TGCGCCAGCAGCCAAGATACCCAGGGTGGCTACACCTTC
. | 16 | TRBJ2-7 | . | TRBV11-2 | CASRPKAVLGRYEQYF | TGTGCCAGCAGACCGAAAGCGGTATTGGGCAGATACGAGCAGTACTTC
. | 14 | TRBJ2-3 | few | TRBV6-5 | CASSRDFSTDTQYF | TGTGCCAGCAGTCGCGATTTTAGCACAGATACGCAGTATTTT
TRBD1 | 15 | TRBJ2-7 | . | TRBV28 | CASSLFTTGVYEQYF | TGTGCCAGCAGTTTATTTACGACAGGGGTCTACGAGCAGTACTTC
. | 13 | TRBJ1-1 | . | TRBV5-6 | CASSFGRLAEAFF | TGTGCCAGCAGCTTTGGGAGGCTCGCTGAAGCTTTCTTT
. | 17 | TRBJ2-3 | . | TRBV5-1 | CASSLEPRTVSTDTQYF | TGCGCCAGCAGCTTGGAACCCCGGACAGTTAGCACAGATACGCAGTATTTT
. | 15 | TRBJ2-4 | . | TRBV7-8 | CASSLEWGGKNIQYF | TGTGCCAGCAGCTTAGAATGGGGCGGCAAAAACATTCAGTACTTC
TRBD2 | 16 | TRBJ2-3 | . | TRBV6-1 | CASSEGLAGFFDTQYF | TGTGCCAGCAGTGAAGGACTAGCGGGATTTTTCGATACGCAGTATTTT
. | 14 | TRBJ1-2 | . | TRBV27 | CASIGLNRVDGYTF | TGTGCCAGCATTGGCTTGAACAGGGTGGATGGCTACACCTTC
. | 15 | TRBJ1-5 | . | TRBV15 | CATSRSYFTDQPQHF | TGTGCCACCAGCAGAAGCTATTTTACGGATCAGCCCCAGCATTTT
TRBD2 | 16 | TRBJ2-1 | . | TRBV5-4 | CASSKATSGSWGEQFF | TGTGCCAGCAGTAAGGCGACTAGCGGGAGTTGGGGAGAGCAGTTCTTC
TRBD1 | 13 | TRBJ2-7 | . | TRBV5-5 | CASSPDRGLEQYF | TGTGCCAGCAGCCCGGACAGGGGGCTCGAGCAGTACTTC
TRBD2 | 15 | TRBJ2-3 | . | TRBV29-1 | CSVDSSGRSTDTQYF | TGCAGCGTCGACAGTAGCGGGAGATCCACAGATACGCAGTATTTT
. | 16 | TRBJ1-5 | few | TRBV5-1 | CASSLEPSRGNQPQHF | TGCGCCAGCAGCTTGGAGCCGAGCAGGGGCAATCAGCCCCAGCATTTT
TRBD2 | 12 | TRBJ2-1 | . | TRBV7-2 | CASSLLAGEQFF | TGTGCCAGCAGCTTACTAGCGGGTGAGCAGTTCTTC
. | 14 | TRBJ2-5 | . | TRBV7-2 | CASSRTTGEETQYF | TGTGCCAGCAGCCGTACGACGGGGGAAGAGACCCAGTACTTC
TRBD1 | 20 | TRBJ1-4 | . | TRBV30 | CAWRSTYTGTGLFGNEKLFF | TGTGCCTGGCGCTCAACCTACACCGGGACAGGCTTGTTTGGTAATGAAAAACTGTTTTTT
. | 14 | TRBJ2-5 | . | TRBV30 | CAWSVSGGVETQYF | TGTGCCTGGAGTGTAAGCGGCGGTGTGGAGACCCAGTACTTC